The clone carrying this T cell receptor (beta chain) was recorded many times. Its antigen is currently unknown. These data come from a study of T-cell reconstitution after alpha-beta-depleted transplantation in children. General observations from the study: TCRbeta diversity was high at day 60 in some patients (a result of surviving recipient T cells and thymic progenitors). Where alpha-beta T cells came from about two months after transplant was reportedly several hundred expanded graft clones.

CDR1 SEHNR and CDR2 FQNEAQ come from the germline V gene (reference sequence). The V gene lost 3 bases and the J gene lost 1 base, with 6 bases spanning the gap. The CDR3 is made up of 13 amino acids. Unique molecular identifiers tagged the TCRbeta library. TCRdb ran MiXCR on the PCR reads and lists one entry per CDR3 protein. Of about 27,000 distinct CDR3 sequences listed, under 8% are singletons. The sample in question was PBMCs, mostly from graft donor cells, obtained 180 days after TCRalphabeta/CD19-depleted stem cell transplant. This clonotype was sampled from a male patient younger than 18 who had a stem cell transplant for acute myeloid leukemia, so the T cells may come from the graft donor. The chain recombines TRBV7-9 with TRBJ1-1, with D possibly matching TRBD1 (5 bases). CDR3 residues: CASSFGGNTEAFF. The CDR3 DNA sequence: TGTGCCAGCAGCTTCGGGGGGAACACTGAAGCTTTCTTT.